This T cell receptor beta chain was sequenced during a study of blood T cell repertoires in COVID-19. There are a few counts of this clone. Unmatched junction bases numbered 10, after V lost 6 bases and J lost 14 bases. The CDR3 spans 12 residues. In germline, CDR1 is MNHEY, CDR2 SMNVEV (reference sequence). In the source study's methods: The assay estimated nucleated cells by amplifying reference gene primers. This table comes from immunoSEQ multiplex PCR, and its TCRdb copy is limited to in-frame clones, with some not included. V, J and clone size were drawn from that table, and D and trimming were deduced from the DNA. Of some 24,000 clones listed, 81% were seen once; the top ten hold 5% to 8%.

Sample: peripheral blood. The sequence came from a man in his 70s with acute or convalescent COVID-19. This chain uses TRBV27 with TRBJ2-1, with 7 bases identical to TRBD2. In DNA form, the CDR3 reads TGTGCCAGCAGGCCCCCGGGGAGGGGCGAGTTCTTC. This gives the protein CASRPPGRGEFF.